The 7 T cell receptor beta chains below all came from one sample that was sequenced in a study of OX40 agonist ivuxolimab in advanced cancers. Libraries were prepared by immunoSEQ multiplex PCR; TCRdb keeps only in-frame clonotypes and omits some of them. The repertoire holds some 58,000 clones, with roughly nine tenths as singletons. Specimen: CD4+ or CD8+ T cells sorted from blood, collected in a trial of the OX40 agonist ivuxolimab. All receptors derive from an adult with an advanced solid tumor such as melanoma, head and neck, liver or kidney cancer.

This rearrangement joins TRBV5-6 to TRBJ1-5; D ambiguous. The ends were cut back, 0 bases at V and 3 bases at J, with 10 bases in the middle. Germline V gives CDR1 SGHDT, CDR2 YYEEEE. CDR3 length: 15 amino acids. CDR3 nucleotides: TGTGCCAGCAGCTTGGCCGGCGGATCCAATCAGCCCCAGCATTTT. Amino acids: CASSLAGGSNQPQHF. Full variable domain (outside the CDR3, taken from reference TRBV5-6 and TRBJ1-5): DAGVTQSPTHLIKTRGQQVTLRCSPKSGHDTVSWYQQALGQGPQFIFQYYEEEERQRGNFPDRFSGHQFPNYSSELNVNALLLGDSALYLCASSLAGGSNQPQHFGDGTRLSIL.

This clone came up once. The genes are TRBV27 and TRBJ2-2; 8 bases align to TRBD2. V gave up 0 bases and J gave up 8 bases; unmatched junction bases: 17. There are 19 residues in the CDR3. Germline-derived CDR1 and CDR2 are MNHEY and SMNVEV (reference sequence). CDR3 residues: CASSLSKLGGLVEVGELFF. CDR3 sequence (DNA): TGTGCCAGCAGTTTATCGAAATTAGGGGGACTAGTGGAAGTGGGGGAGCTGTTTTTT.

J is TRBJ1-2 and V is TRBV14; D might be TRBD1 (5 bases). The CDR3 has 15 residues. V was cut by 2 bases and J by 5 bases, with 15 bases left in between. The germline V gene encodes CDR1 SGHDN and CDR2 FVKESK. The CDR3 protein is CASSQNAPGRYGYTF. CDR3 coding DNA: TGTGCCAGCAGCCAAAACGCGCCGGGACGTTATGGCTACACCTTC. The entire variable domain, with the rest obtained from reference TRBV14 and TRBJ1-2, is as follows: EAGVTQFPSHSVIEKGQTVTLRCDPISGHDNLYWYRRVMGKEIKFLLHFVKESKQDESGMPNNRFLAERTGGTYSTLKVQPAELEDSGVYFCASSQNAPGRYGYTFGSGTRLTVV.

The J gene is TRBJ2-5, the V gene TRBV5-1; D gene uncertain. V was shortened by 7 bases and J by 5 bases, with 12 bases between the two germline ends. The CDR3 runs 12 residues. From germline, CDR1 is SGHRS and CDR2 YFSETQ. CDR3 bases: TGCGCCAGCGGACGAACTGTGGAGACCCAGTACTTC. It is translated as CASGRTVETQYF. The whole variable domain, filled in from reference TRBV5-1 and TRBJ2-5, reads KAGVTQTPRYLIKTRGQQVTLSCSPISGHRSVSWYQQTPGQGLQFLFEYFSETQRNKGNFPGRFSGRQFSNSRSEMNVSTLELGDSALYLCASGRTVETQYFGPGTRLLVL.

V usage is TRBV29-1 and J usage is TRBJ2-2, with D possibly being TRBD2 (5 bases). Per germline, CDR1 SQVTM and CDR2 ANQGSEA. With 3 bases removed from V and 4 bases from J, the gap between germline ends came to 9 bases. The CDR3 is 13 residues long. DNA for the CDR3: TGCAGCGTTGAGGGAGAGGGCACCGGGGAGCTGTTTTTT. It is translated as CSVEGEGTGELFF.

The chain is built from TRBV6-5 and TRBJ1-3; D is ambiguous. Germline V gene sequence: CDR1 MNHEY, CDR2 SVGAGI. Trimming removed 0 bases at V and 1 base at J, with 7 bases between. CDR3 length equals 15 residues. CDR3 residues: CASSYSKGSGNTIYF. The CDR3 DNA follows: TGTGCCAGCAGTTACTCGAAGGGTTCTGGAAACACCATATATTTT.

This clone was picked up one time. The gene calls are TRBV19 and TRBJ2-5; 7 bases agree with TRBD1. From germline, CDR1 is LNHDA and CDR2 SQIVND (reference sequence). The CDR3 extends over 13 amino acids. Germline trimming cut 2 bases from V and 4 bases from J; bases unmatched to any gene: 1. In nucleotides, the CDR3 is TGTGCCAGTAGTATAAACAGGGGAGAGACCCAGTACTTC. Its protein is CASSINRGETQYF.